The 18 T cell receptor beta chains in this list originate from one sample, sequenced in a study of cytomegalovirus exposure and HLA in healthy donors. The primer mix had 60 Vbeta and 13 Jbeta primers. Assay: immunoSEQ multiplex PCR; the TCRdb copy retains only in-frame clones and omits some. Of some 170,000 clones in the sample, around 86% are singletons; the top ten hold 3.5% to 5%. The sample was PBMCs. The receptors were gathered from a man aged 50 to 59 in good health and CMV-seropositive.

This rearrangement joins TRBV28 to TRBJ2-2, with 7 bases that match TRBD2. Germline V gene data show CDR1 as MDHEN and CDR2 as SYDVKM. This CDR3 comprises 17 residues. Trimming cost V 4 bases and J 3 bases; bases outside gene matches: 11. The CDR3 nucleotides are TGTGCCAGCAGTTCCCTCGGTGGAGCGGGGTACACCGGGGAGCTGTTTTTT. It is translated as CASSSLGGAGYTGELFF.

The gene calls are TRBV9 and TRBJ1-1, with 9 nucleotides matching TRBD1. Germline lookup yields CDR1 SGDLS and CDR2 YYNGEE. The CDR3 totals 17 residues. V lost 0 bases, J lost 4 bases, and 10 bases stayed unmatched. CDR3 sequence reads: CASSVDERGQGTTEAFF. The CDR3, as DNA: TGTGCCAGCAGCGTAGATGAAAGGGGACAGGGTACCACTGAAGCTTTCTTT.

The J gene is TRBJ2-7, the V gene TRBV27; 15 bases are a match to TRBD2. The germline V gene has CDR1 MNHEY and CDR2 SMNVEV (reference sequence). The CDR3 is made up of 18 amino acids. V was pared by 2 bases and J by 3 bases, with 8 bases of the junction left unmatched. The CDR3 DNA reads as TGTGCCAGCAGTTTACGCGGACTAGCGGGAGGGCCGAGCTACGAGCAGTACTTC. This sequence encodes CASSLRGLAGGPSYEQYF.

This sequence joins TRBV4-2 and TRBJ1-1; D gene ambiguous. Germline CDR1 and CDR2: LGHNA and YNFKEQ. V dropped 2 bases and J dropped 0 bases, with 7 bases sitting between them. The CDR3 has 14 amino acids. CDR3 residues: CASSQFHVNTEAFF. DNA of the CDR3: TGTGCCAGCAGCCAATTCCATGTGAACACTGAAGCTTTCTTT.

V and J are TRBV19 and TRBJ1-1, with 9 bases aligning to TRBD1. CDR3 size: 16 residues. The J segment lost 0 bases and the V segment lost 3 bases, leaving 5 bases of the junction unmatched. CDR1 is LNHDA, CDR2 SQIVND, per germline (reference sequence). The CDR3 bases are TGTGCCAGTAGTATGGACAGGGGCCTACTGAACACTGAAGCTTTCTTT. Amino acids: CASSMDRGLLNTEAFF.

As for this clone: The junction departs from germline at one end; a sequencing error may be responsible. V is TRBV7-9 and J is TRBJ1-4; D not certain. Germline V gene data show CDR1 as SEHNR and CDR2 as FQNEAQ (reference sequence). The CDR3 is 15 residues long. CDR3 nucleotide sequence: TGTTCCAGCAGCTTAGCGCGGGCCGCCGAGGAAAAACTGTTTTTT. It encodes CSSSLARAAEEKLFF. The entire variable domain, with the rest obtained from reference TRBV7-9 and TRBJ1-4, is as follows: DTGVSQNPRHKITKRGQNVTFRCDPISEHNRLYWYRQTLGQGPEFLTYFQNEAQLEKSRLLSDRFSAERPKGSFSTLEIQRTEQGDSAMYLCSSSLARAAEEKLFFGSGTQLSVL.

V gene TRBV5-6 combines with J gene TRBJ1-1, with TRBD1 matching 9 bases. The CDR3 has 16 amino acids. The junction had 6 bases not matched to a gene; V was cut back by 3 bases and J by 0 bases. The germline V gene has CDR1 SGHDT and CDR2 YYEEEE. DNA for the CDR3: TGTGCCAGCAGCTGGGGGACAGGGCTGATGAACACTGAAGCTTTCTTT. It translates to CASSWGTGLMNTEAFF.

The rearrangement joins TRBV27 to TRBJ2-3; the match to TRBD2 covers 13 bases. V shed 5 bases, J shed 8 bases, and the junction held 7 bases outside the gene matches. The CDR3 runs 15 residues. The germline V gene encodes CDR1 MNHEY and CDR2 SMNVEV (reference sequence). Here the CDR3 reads CASSPRTSGGGTQYF. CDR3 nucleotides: TGTGCCAGCAGTCCCCGGACTAGCGGGGGAGGTACGCAGTATTTT.

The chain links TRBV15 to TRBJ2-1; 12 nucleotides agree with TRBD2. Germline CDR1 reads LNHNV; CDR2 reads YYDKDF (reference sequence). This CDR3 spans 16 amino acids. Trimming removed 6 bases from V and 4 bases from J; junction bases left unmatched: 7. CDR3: CATSVMTSGSYNEQFF. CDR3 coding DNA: TGTGCCACCAGTGTTATGACTAGCGGGAGTTACAATGAGCAGTTCTTC. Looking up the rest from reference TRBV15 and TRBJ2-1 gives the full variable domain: DAMVIQNPRYQVTQFGKPVTLSCSQTLNHNVMYWYQQKSSQAPKLLFHYYDKDFNNEADTPDNFQSRRPNTSFCFLDIRSPGLGDTAMYLCATSVMTSGSYNEQFFGPGTRLTVL.

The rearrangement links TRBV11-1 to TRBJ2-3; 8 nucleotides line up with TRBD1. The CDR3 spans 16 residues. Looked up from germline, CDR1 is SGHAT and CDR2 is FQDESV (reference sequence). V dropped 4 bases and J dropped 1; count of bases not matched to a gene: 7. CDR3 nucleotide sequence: TGTGCCAGCAGCTCACCACAGACAGGGGGCACAGATACGCAGTATTTT. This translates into CASSSPQTGGTDTQYF.

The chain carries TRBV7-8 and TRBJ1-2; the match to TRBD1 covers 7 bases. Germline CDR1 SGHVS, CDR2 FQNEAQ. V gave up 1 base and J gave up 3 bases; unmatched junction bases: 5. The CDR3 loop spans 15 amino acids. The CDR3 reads CASSLVLGGDYGYTF. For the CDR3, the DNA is TGTGCCAGCAGCTTAGTGTTAGGGGGCGACTATGGCTACACCTTC. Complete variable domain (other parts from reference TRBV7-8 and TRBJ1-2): GAGVSQSPRYKVAKRGQDVALRCDPISGHVSLFWYQQALGQGPEFLTYFQNEAQLDKSGLPSDRFFAERPEGSVSTLKIQRTQQEDSAVYLCASSLVLGGDYGYTFGSGTRLTVV.

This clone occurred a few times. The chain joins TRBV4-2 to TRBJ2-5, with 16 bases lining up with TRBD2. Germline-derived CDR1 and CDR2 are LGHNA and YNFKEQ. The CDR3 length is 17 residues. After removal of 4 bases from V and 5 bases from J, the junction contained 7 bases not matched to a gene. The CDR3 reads CASSRGLAGGAWETQYF. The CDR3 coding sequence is TGTGCCAGCAGCCGGGGACTAGCGGGGGGGGCTTGGGAGACCCAGTACTTC.

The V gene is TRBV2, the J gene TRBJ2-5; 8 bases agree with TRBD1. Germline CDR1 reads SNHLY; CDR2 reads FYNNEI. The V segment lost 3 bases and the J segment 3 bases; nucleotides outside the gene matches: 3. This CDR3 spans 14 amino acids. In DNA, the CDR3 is TGTGCCAGCAGTGAGGAACAGGGGGAAGAGACCCAGTACTTC. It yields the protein CASSEEQGEETQYF.

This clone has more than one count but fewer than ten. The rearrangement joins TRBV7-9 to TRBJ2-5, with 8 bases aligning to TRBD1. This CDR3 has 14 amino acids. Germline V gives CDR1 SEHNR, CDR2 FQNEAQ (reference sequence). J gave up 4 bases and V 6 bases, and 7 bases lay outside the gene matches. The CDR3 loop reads CASSPGGGVETQYF. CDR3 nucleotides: TGTGCCAGCAGTCCAGGGGGCGGGGTAGAGACCCAGTACTTC.

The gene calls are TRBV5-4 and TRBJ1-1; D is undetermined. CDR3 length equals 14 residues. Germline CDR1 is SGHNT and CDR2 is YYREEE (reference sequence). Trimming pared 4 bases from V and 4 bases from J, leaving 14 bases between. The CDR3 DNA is TGTGCCAGCAGCCTAATTGGTCCATTCACTGAAGCTTTCTTT. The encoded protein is CASSLIGPFTEAFF.

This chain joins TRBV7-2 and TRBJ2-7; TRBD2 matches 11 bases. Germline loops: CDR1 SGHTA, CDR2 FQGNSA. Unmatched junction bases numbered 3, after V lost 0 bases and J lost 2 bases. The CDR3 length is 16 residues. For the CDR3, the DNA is TGTGCCAGCAGCTTAGCGACTAGCGGGGTGACCTACGAGCAGTACTTC. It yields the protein CASSLATSGVTYEQYF.

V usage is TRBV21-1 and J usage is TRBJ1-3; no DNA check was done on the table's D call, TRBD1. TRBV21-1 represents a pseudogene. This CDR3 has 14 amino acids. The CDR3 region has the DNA TGTGCCAGCAGCAAGAAACAACCTGGAAACACCATATATTTT. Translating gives CASSKKQPGNTIYF.

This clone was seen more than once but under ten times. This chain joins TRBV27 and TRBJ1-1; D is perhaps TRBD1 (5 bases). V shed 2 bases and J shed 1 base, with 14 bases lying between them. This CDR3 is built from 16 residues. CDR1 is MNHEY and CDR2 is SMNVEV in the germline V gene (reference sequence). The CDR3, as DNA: TGTGCCAGCAGTTTAGCGGGGACTGACTGGAACACTGAAGCTTTCTTT. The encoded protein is CASSLAGTDWNTEAFF.